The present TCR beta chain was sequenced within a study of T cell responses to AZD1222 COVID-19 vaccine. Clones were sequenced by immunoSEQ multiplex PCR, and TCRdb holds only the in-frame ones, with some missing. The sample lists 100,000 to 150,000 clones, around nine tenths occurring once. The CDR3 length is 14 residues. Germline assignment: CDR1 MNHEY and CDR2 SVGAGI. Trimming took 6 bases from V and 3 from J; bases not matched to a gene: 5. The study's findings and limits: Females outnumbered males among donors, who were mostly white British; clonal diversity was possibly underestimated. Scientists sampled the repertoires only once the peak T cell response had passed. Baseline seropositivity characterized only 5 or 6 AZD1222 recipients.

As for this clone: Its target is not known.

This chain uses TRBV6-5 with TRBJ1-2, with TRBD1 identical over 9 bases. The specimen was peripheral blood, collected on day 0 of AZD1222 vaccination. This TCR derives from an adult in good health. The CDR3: CASSRTGADYGYTF. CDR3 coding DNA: TGTGCCAGCAGCAGGACAGGGGCGGACTATGGCTACACCTTC.